These 5 T cell receptor beta chains came from one sample sequenced in a study of T cell changes during pregnancy in multiple sclerosis (dated by TCRdb to about 2019). Library construction relied on the immunoSEQ multiplex PCR assay. TCRdb holds this immuneACCESS table with in-frame rearrangements only. Some clones are missing; in checked studies, unresolved V genes explain under half, and the rest has no known cause. Counted in this sample were about 26,000 clones; about 91% of them appeared once. Together, the top ten hold approximately 15% of the sample. This material consisted of CD8+ T cells from peripheral blood mononuclear cells, taken in the second trimester of pregnancy. Receptors originate from a female donor with multiple sclerosis, enrolled in a pregnancy study.

V gene TRBV6-1 combines with J gene TRBJ2-1, with TRBD2 matching over 7 bases. CDR1 is MNHNS and CDR2 is SASEGT in the germline V gene. V shed 6 bases and J 0 bases; nucleotides not matched to a gene: 5. The CDR3 spans 15 residues. CDR3 sequence: CASSPGGSSYNEQFF. The CDR3 DNA reads TGTGCCAGCAGCCCCGGCGGGAGCTCCTACAATGAGCAGTTCTTC.

This clone was recorded once. This chain uses TRBV5-1 with TRBJ1-1; TRBD1 matches at 7 bases. CDR1 SGHRS and CDR2 YFSETQ come from the germline V gene. V dropped 2 bases and J dropped 0; count of bases not matched to a gene: 7. The CDR3 runs 16 residues. CDR3 sequence reads: CASSFWTGGMNTEAFF. CDR3 nucleotides: TGCGCCAGCAGCTTCTGGACAGGCGGCATGAACACTGAAGCTTTCTTT.

The chain couples TRBV19 to TRBJ1-1; D ambiguous. The CDR3 spans 16 residues. Per germline, CDR1 LNHDA and CDR2 SQIVND (reference sequence). V lost 1 base and J 1 base, leaving 13 bases between the germline ends. CDR3 bases: TGTGCCAGTAGTATAGGAGGAGGGATGGAGAACACTGAAGCTTTCTTT. It translates to CASSIGGGMENTEAFF.

This clone was picked up one time. The chain is built from TRBV23-1 and TRBJ2-7; a weak D match, TRBD2 (5 bases). TRBV23-1 is known as an ORF, though its function is uncertain. This CDR3 spans 15 amino acids. The V and J ends lost 2 bases and 4 bases respectively, with 15 bases between them. CDR3 amino acids: CASSQNRSTSYEQYF. The CDR3 DNA reads as TGCGCCAGCAGTCAAAATCGGTCTACTAGTTACGAGCAGTACTTC.

This rearrangement joins TRBV2 to TRBJ2-5; 13 bases agree with TRBD2. The CDR3 sequence is 14 residues long. Per germline, CDR1 SNHLY and CDR2 FYNNEI. V shed 8 bases and J 4 bases; nucleotides not matched to a gene: 4. CDR3 in amino acids: CASRTSGRGETQYF. The CDR3 DNA reads TGTGCCAGCCGGACTAGCGGGAGAGGAGAGACCCAGTACTTC.